These T cell receptor beta chains were read from a single sample in a study of post-analysis software for immune sequencing data. Using its own MiXCR run on the PCR reads, TCRdb lists one record per CDR3 protein. The sample lists a few hundred thousand distinct CDR3 sequences, 36% seen once, with around 4.7% in the top ten. Sequenced material: blood. The receptor source for this set is a girl aged 5 to 17 with multiple sclerosis. Both conserved end residues are part of each CDR3. Fields, in order: J gene, clone size, CDR3 length, V gene, CDR3 protein. Size is omitted from some rows. Given values are once, few, many or a class for expanded clones.

TRBJ1-4 many 16 TRBV14 CASSRQIKATNEKLFF
TRBJ2-1 many 11 TRBV29-1 CSVDPPNEQFF
TRBJ1-1 many 13 TRBV7-8 CASGTGLNTEAFF
TRBJ1-3 few 15 TRBV28 CASSPEQGAGNTIYF
TRBJ1-2 few 14 TRBV28 CASARAVRTSGYTF
TRBJ2-5 NA 18 TRBV13 CASSLAGLAGTSQETRYF
TRBJ1-2 NA 15 TRBV29-1 CSVGQVGQGAKGYTF
TRBJ2-1 many 16 TRBV11-2 CASSSHASGFGDEQFF
TRBJ1-5 NA 14 TRBV27 CASSSWDSNQPQHF
TRBJ1-2 many 12 TRBV7-2 CASSPGQYGYTF
TRBJ2-1 NA 15 TRBV7-9 CASSLDGGRAGEQFF
NA few 14 TRBV10-3 CAISEGGLYYEQYF
TRBJ1-2 NA 15 TRBV6-5 CASSSPQGHGYGYTF
TRBJ2-1 NA 16 TRBV28 CASSPLAGGPNNEQFF
TRBJ2-3 NA 12 TRBV20-1 CSARPHHYYEYF
TRBJ1-1 few 13 TRBV14 CASSPTGPTEAFF
TRBJ2-7 many 12 TRBV10-3 CAIGDSSYEQYF
TRBJ1-3 NA 15 TRBV20-1 CSARDGDRAGNTIYF
TRBJ2-7 NA 15 TRBV5-1 CASSLGASGHETHYF
TRBJ1-5 NA 13 TRBV5-1 CANSSDSNQPQHF
TRBJ2-2 NA 14 TRBV24-1 CATSYGPNTGELFF
NA NA 15 TRBV28 CASSSGRSSYNEQYF
TRBJ2-1 many 14 TRBV7-2 CASSPGLARREQFF
TRBJ1-1 few 15 TRBV12-3/TRBV12-4 CASKHSGTVNTEAFF
TRBJ1-5 many 13 TRBV7-8 CASSFSSDQPQHF
TRBJ1-2 once 13 TRBV28 CASSSRTVYGYTF
TRBJ1-1 NA 14 TRBV27 CASSFGNMNTEAFF
TRBJ2-3 many 12 TRBV5-5 CASSSGPDTQYF
TRBJ1-6 many 15 TRBV10-3 CAISGGAFGDSPLHF
TRBJ2-7 NA 13 TRBV28 CASSLPSRYEQYF